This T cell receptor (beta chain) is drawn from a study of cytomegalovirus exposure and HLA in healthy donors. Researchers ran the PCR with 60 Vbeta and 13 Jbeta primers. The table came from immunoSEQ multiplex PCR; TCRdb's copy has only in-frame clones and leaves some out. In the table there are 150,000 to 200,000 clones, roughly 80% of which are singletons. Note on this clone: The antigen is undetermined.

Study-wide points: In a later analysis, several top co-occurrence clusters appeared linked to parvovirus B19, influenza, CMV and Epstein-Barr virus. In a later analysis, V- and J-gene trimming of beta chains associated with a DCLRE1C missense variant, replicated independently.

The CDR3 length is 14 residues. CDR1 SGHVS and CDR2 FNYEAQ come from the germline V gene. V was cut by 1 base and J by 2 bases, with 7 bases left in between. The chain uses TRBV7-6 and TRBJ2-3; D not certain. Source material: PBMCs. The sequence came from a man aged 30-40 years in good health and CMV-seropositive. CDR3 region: CASSLGHNTDTQYF. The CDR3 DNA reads TGTGCCAGCAGCTTAGGCCACAACACAGATACGCAGTATTTT.